A selection of T cell receptor beta chains follows, all from one sample in a study of OX40 agonist ivuxolimab in advanced cancers. Repertoires were generated with immunoSEQ multiplex PCR, while TCRdb's copy carries only in-frame clones and drops some. The sample holds around 78,000 clones, roughly 84% seen once. Material: CD4+ or CD8+ T cells sorted from blood, obtained in a trial of the OX40 agonist ivuxolimab. The receptors were gathered from an adult with an advanced solid tumor such as melanoma, head and neck, liver or kidney cancer. Each CDR3 is given with its conserved first and last residue. Each record gives: CDR3 DNA, CDR3 protein, D gene, J gene, V gene, clone size. D genes are given only for firm matches. Clone size is not always given. Where it is, it says once, few, many or a class for expanded clones.

TGTGCCAGCAGTTACATGGCCAGGGACACTGAAGCTTTCTTT | CASSYMARDTEAFF | NA | TRBJ1-1 | TRBV6-6 | once
TGTGCCAGCAGTGAGGACACGAGGGGAGATCAGCCCCAGCATTTT | CASSEDTRGDQPQHF | NA | TRBJ1-5 | TRBV6-1 | NA
TGTGCCAGCAGTCGGAAAAAGACTAGCGGGAGGGCCCAAGAGACCCAGTACTTC | CASSRKKTSGRAQETQYF | TRBD2 | TRBJ2-5 | TRBV27 | NA
TGCGCCAGCACCAGCTCTCCCACGGGGATTAATGGCTACACCTTC | CASTSSPTGINGYTF | NA | TRBJ1-2 | TRBV5-1 | NA
TGCAGCGTTGAATTGGCAGACCTCCAAGAGACCCAGTACTTC | CSVELADLQETQYF | NA | TRBJ2-5 | TRBV29-1 | NA
TGTGCCAGCAGCCTATCCCTTCGGGGGAACACTGAAGCTTTCTTT | CASSLSLRGNTEAFF | NA | TRBJ1-1 | TRBV7-9 | NA
TGTGCCAGCAGCCCCCGCCTAGCGATGAAAGAGCAGTTCTTC | CASSPRLAMKEQFF | NA | TRBJ2-1 | TRBV7-8 | NA
TGTGCCAGTAGCAACCATCCAGGGGGAGTCCCCTACAATGAGCAGTTCTTC | CASSNHPGGVPYNEQFF | TRBD1 | TRBJ2-1 | TRBV19 | NA
TGCGCCAGCAGGGATTCCTCCAAGGGGATCTATGGCTACACCTTC | CASRDSSKGIYGYTF | NA | TRBJ1-2 | TRBV10-2 | NA
TGTGCCAGCAGCTTAGTTTCGGACAGTCAAGAGACCCAGTACTTC | CASSLVSDSQETQYF | NA | TRBJ2-5 | TRBV7-2 | NA
TGTGCCAGCAGCCCCGCGACTAGCACCAATGAGCAGTTCTTC | CASSPATSTNEQFF | TRBD2 | TRBJ2-1 | TRBV6-1 | few
TGTGCCAGCAGTTACCGACAGCCTGGGGCCAACGTCCTGACTTTC | CASSYRQPGANVLTF | NA | TRBJ2-6 | TRBV6-5 | NA
TGTGTCAGAAAGAGAACCGGGGAGGGCTGGGAGACCCAGTACTTC | CVRKRTGEGWETQYF | NA | TRBJ2-5 | TRBV7-5 | NA
TGTGCCAGCAGCTTAACGGGGGGCCAAAATGAGCAGTTCTTC | CASSLTGGQNEQFF | NA | TRBJ2-1 | TRBV7-9 | NA
TGTGCCAGCACTAGCGACACAGATACGCAGTATTTT | CASTSDTDTQYF | NA | TRBJ2-3 | TRBV11-3 | NA
TGTGCCAGCAGCTTAGAGTTGGGGTCCTGGGAGACCCAGTACTTC | CASSLELGSWETQYF | NA | TRBJ2-5 | TRBV7-2 | NA
TGTGCCAGCAGCTTCACCGAAGAGACCCAGTACTTC | CASSFTEETQYF | NA | TRBJ2-5 | TRBV5-5 | few
TGTGCCAGCAGCTTAGGAACCACAACAGGGCGTAATGAAAAACTGTTTTTT | CASSLGTTTGRNEKLFF | NA | TRBJ1-4 | TRBV11-3 | NA
TGTGCCAGCAGCCCCCTCTTTAGCGGGCTACAAGAGACCCAGTACTTC | CASSPLFSGLQETQYF | TRBD2 | TRBJ2-5 | TRBV5-6 | NA
TGCGCCAGCAGCTTCGGGTTCGGGACAGGGGGGAACACTGAAGCTTTCTTT | CASSFGFGTGGNTEAFF | TRBD1 | TRBJ1-1 | TRBV5-1 | few
TGTGCCAGCAGCTTGGGGGCGGGGAACACTGAAGCTTTCTTT | CASSLGAGNTEAFF | NA | TRBJ1-1 | TRBV7-2 | NA
TGTGCCAGCAGCCAAGGGGAGGCCGAGCAGTACTTC | CASSQGEAEQYF | NA | TRBJ2-7 | TRBV4-2 | NA
TGTGCCAGCAGTGCTCGGGAGTGGGAGACCCAGTACTTC | CASSAREWETQYF | NA | TRBJ2-5 | TRBV2 | once
TGTGCCAGCTCACCACCTTTAGGGCAGGGAGAGAACTATGGCTACACCTTC | CASSPPLGQGENYGYTF | NA | TRBJ1-2 | TRBV18 | NA
TGTGCCAGCAGCACCCCAGGGGCTATAGCCAAAAACATTCAGTACTTC | CASSTPGAIAKNIQYF | NA | TRBJ2-4 | TRBV5-4 | NA
TGTGCCAGTAGGGTCGGAGTGACTAGTTATAGCAATCAGCCCCAGCATTTT | CASRVGVTSYSNQPQHF | NA | TRBJ1-5 | TRBV19 | NA
TGCAGCCTTGAAACCGGAGGTGGAGAGACCCAGTACTTC | CSLETGGGETQYF | NA | TRBJ2-5 | TRBV29-1 | NA
TGTGCCAGCAGCTACCTCGGGACTAGCGGATTATACAATGAGCAGTTCTTC | CASSYLGTSGLYNEQFF | TRBD2 | TRBJ2-1 | TRBV5-5 | many
TGTGCCAGTAGTCGCTTAACTGATGAAAAACTGTTTTTT | CASSRLTDEKLFF | NA | TRBJ1-4 | TRBV19 | NA
TGTGCCAGTAGTAGGCCATCCTTCGGCAATGAGCAGTTCTTC | CASSRPSFGNEQFF | NA | TRBJ2-1 | TRBV19 | NA
TGTGCCAGCAGTGATTATCAGAACACCGGGGAGCTGTTTTTT | CASSDYQNTGELFF | NA | TRBJ2-2 | TRBV25-1 | NA
TGCGCCAGCAGGGGACGGAGCTCGATCAGCACAGATACGCAGTATTTT | CASRGRSSISTDTQYF | NA | TRBJ2-3 | TRBV10-2 | NA
TGTGCCAGCTCACAACTAGCGGTCTACGAGCAGTACTTC | CASSQLAVYEQYF | TRBD2 | TRBJ2-7 | TRBV18 | once
TGCGCCAGCAGCCAAGGGAATTTCGAAAAACTGTTTTTT | CASSQGNFEKLFF | NA | TRBJ1-4 | TRBV4-1 | NA
TGTGCCAGCTCACCACTTTCGTCAGGGCCACCGGGGAACACTGAAGCTTTCTTT | CASSPLSSGPPGNTEAFF | NA | TRBJ1-1 | TRBV18 | NA
TGTGCCAGCAGCTCCTATACTTATATAGCGGTAAGATCCTACAAGCAGTACTTC | CASSSYTYIAVRSYKQYF | NA | TRBJ2-7 | TRBV5-6 | NA
TGTGCCAGCAGCCAAGTGGGACTAGCGGGAGGAGTACAAGAGACCCAGTACTTC | CASSQVGLAGGVQETQYF | TRBD2 | TRBJ2-5 | TRBV14 | NA
TGCGCCAGCAGTGGGAACCCAGGGCGGGCGGGCCCGTGGGGCACAGATACGCAGTATTTT | CASSGNPGRAGPWGTDTQYF | NA | TRBJ2-3 | TRBV10-1 | NA
TGTGCCAGCAGGGATGGGACAGATACGCAGTATTTT | CASRDGTDTQYF | NA | TRBJ2-3 | TRBV6-5 | few
TGTGCCACCCGAGGATCCGGCCGGAGGCAGTCCTTC | CATRGSGRRQSF | NA | TRBJ2-7 | TRBV19 | NA
TGTGCCAGCTATTTAGCTGGGGAACCAAATGAGCAGTTCTTC | CASYLAGEPNEQFF | NA | TRBJ2-1 | TRBV27 | NA
TGTGCCAGCAGCGTAGCCGCCGTGGGAGGGGACCGGCAGTACTTC | CASSVAAVGGDRQYF | TRBD2 | TRBJ2-7 | TRBV9 | NA
TGTGCCAGTAGGCGGACATCTGGCACTGAAGCTTTCTTT | CASRRTSGTEAFF | NA | TRBJ1-1 | TRBV19 | few
TGTGCCAGCAGCCAAGATTTCCTAGCGGGACTATATCCCTACGAGCAGTACTTC | CASSQDFLAGLYPYEQYF | TRBD2 | TRBJ2-7 | TRBV14 | NA
TGTGCCAGCAGCTTACGCCCGGGACCCGGAGACGAGCAGTACTTC | CASSLRPGPGDEQYF | NA | TRBJ2-7 | TRBV11-1 | NA
TGTGCCAGCTACTTGGCCCGCAGGGTCGGACTTCCCTACGAGCAGTACTTC | CASYLARRVGLPYEQYF | NA | TRBJ2-7 | TRBV27 | NA
TGTGCCAGCTCACCAGGGGGGGCCGTTTCTGAAAAACTGTTTTTT | CASSPGGAVSEKLFF | NA | TRBJ1-4 | TRBV18 | NA
TGCGCCAGCAGGGCGGGCCAGGCGGACACTGAAGCTTTCTTT | CASRAGQADTEAFF | NA | TRBJ1-1 | TRBV10-1 | NA
TGTGCCAGTCAGGGACAGGGGAACACTGAAGCTTTCTTT | CASQGQGNTEAFF | TRBD1 | TRBJ1-1 | TRBV19 | few
TGTGCCAGCAGCGTAGGTCTAGCGGACAGCACAGATACGCAGTATTTT | CASSVGLADSTDTQYF | TRBD2 | TRBJ2-3 | TRBV9 | NA
TGTGCCAGCTCACCCAACAGGGGAGACGGCTATGGCTACACCTTC | CASSPNRGDGYGYTF | TRBD1 | TRBJ1-2 | TRBV18 | few
TGTGCCAGCAGCCCGACTAGCTCCACAGATACGCAGTATTTT | CASSPTSSTDTQYF | TRBD2 | TRBJ2-3 | TRBV7-2 | NA